These T cell receptor beta chains were read from a single sample in a study of blood T cell repertoires in COVID-19. The table came from immunoSEQ multiplex PCR; TCRdb's copy has only in-frame clones and leaves some out. This sample has roughly 73,000 clones; more than 90% occur once, and the top ten carry 1.5%. Sequencing used peripheral blood. All receptors come from a man aged 45-60 years with acute or convalescent COVID-19. Both conserved end residues are part of each CDR3. The D gene is left open where the match is weak. Size is stated for part of the rows, as once, few or many counts, or as a class when the clone is expanded.

>-|TRBJ1-4|-|TRBV7-2
CASSARNEKLFF
TGTGCCAGCAGCGCACGGAATGAAAAACTGTTTTTT
>TRBD2|TRBJ2-3|-|TRBV9
CASSVGLAGHTDTQYF
TGTGCCAGCAGCGTAGGCCTAGCGGGCCACACAGATACGCAGTATTTT
>TRBD2|TRBJ2-2|few|TRBV7-2
CASSLEASRRLAAGELFF
TGTGCCAGCAGCTTGGAGGCCAGTCGTAGACTAGCGGCCGGGGAGCTGTTTTTT
>-|TRBJ1-2|-|TRBV29-1
CSVDTGKSIGYTF
TGCAGCGTTGATACAGGGAAGTCGATAGGCTACACCTTC
>TRBD2|TRBJ2-3|-|TRBV27
CASSPLGTSGRDTQYF
TGTGCCAGCAGTCCTCTCGGGACTAGCGGTAGGGATACGCAGTATTTT
>-|TRBJ2-3|-|TRBV13
CASSHPGLRRTQYF
TGTGCCAGCAGCCACCCGGGTCTCCGGCGGACGCAGTATTTT
>-|TRBJ2-2|-|TRBV5-1
CASSLAISTGELFF
TGCGCCAGCAGCTTGGCGATCAGCACCGGGGAGCTGTTTTTT
>-|TRBJ1-5|-|TRBV2
CASSEQGGRLNQPQHF
TGTGCCAGCAGTGAACAGGGAGGACGACTAAATCAGCCCCAGCATTTT
>-|TRBJ1-6|-|TRBV6-5
CASTRVPWDNSPLHF
TGTGCCAGCACCCGGGTACCTTGGGATAATTCACCCCTCCACTTT
>TRBD1|TRBJ2-3|-|TRBV23-1
CASSQSDRAWDGNEQYF
TGCGCCAGCAGTCAATCTGACAGGGCATGGGATGGGAACGAGCAGTATTTT
>-|TRBJ1-2|-|TRBV9
CASSGQQGYGNYGYTF
TGTGCCAGCAGCGGCCAACAGGGCTACGGTAACTATGGCTACACCTTC
>-|TRBJ2-3|-|TRBV6-5
CASRSSGADTQYF
TGTGCCAGCAGGTCCTCAGGGGCAGATACGCAGTATTTT
>-|TRBJ2-2|once|TRBV13
CASSHGTLITGELFF
TGTGCCAGCAGCCATGGGACACTTATCACCGGGGAGCTGTTTTTT
>TRBD1|TRBJ2-6|-|TRBV5-1
CASSSGTGAGANVLTF
TGCGCCAGCAGCTCGGGAACAGGGGCTGGGGCCAACGTCCTGACTTTC
>-|TRBJ1-6|-|TRBV2
CASSRQENSPLHF
TGTGCCAGCAGCAGACAGGAAAATTCACCCCTCCACTTT
>-|TRBJ1-3|-|TRBV7-8
CASSLAGINSGNTIYF
TGTGCCAGCAGCTTAGCCGGGATTAACTCTGGAAACACCATATATTTT
>TRBD1|TRBJ2-1|-|TRBV6-5
CASRTGAEQFF
TGTGCCAGCAGGACAGGGGCTGAGCAGTTCTTC
>-|TRBJ2-1|once|TRBV28
CASSLWGGGTYNEQFF
TGTGCCAGCAGTTTATGGGGCGGAGGAACCTACAATGAGCAGTTCTTC
>-|TRBJ2-5|-|TRBV19
CASNAGVAETQYF
TGTGCCAGTAACGCCGGGGTAGCTGAGACCCAGTACTTC
>-|TRBJ1-6|-|TRBV27
CASSLSLGRSPLHF
TGTGCCAGCAGTTTATCGCTGGGGCGTTCACCCCTCCACTTT
>-|TRBJ2-2|-|TRBV10-3
CAITGTLNTGELFF
TGTGCCATTACCGGGACTTTGAACACCGGGGAGCTGTTTTTT
>TRBD1|TRBJ1-6|-|TRBV4-1
CASSQTTGVDSPLHF
TGCGCCAGCAGCCAAACGACAGGGGTTGATTCACCCCTCCACTTT
>TRBD1|TRBJ2-1|-|TRBV7-9
CASSFSSGQGGGYNEQFF
TGTGCCAGCAGCTTTTCTTCAGGACAGGGAGGCGGTTACAATGAGCAGTTCTTC
>-|TRBJ1-6|-|TRBV3-1/TRBV3-2
CASSHRGLVNSPLHF
TGTGCCAGCAGCCATCGAGGATTAGTGAATTCACCCCTCCACTTT
>-|TRBJ1-1|-|TRBV28
CASRPPAQTKAFF
TGTGCCAGCAGGCCACCGGCACAGACCAAAGCTTTCTTT
>-|TRBJ2-3|-|TRBV7-8
CASSPVDTQYF
TGTGCCAGCAGCCCCGTGGATACGCAGTATTTT
>TRBD2|TRBJ2-5|-|TRBV4-1
CASSQRTSGTGETQYF
TGCGCCAGCAGCCAACGGACTAGCGGGACGGGGGAGACCCAGTACTTC
>-|TRBJ1-5|-|TRBV19
CASSMRTSNQPQHF
TGTGCCAGTAGTATGAGGACTTCCAATCAGCCCCAGCATTTT
>TRBD2|TRBJ2-3|-|TRBV7-3
CASSLAGGTDTQYF
TGTGCCAGCAGCCTAGCGGGAGGAACAGATACGCAGTATTTT
>-|TRBJ1-1|few|TRBV3-1/TRBV3-2
CASSQGRGRTEAFF
TGTGCCAGCAGCCAAGGTCGAGGGCGTACTGAAGCTTTCTTT
>-|TRBJ1-5|-|TRBV28
CASARRQPQHF
TGTGCCAGCGCGCGTCGACAGCCCCAGCATTTT
>-|TRBJ2-3|-|TRBV3-1/TRBV3-2
CASSQDLLADTQYF
TGTGCCAGCAGCCAAGATCTCCTAGCGGATACGCAGTATTTT
>TRBD1|TRBJ1-5|-|TRBV19
CASSDRDYQPQHF
TGTGCCAGTAGTGACAGGGACTATCAGCCCCAGCATTTT
>-|TRBJ2-7|-|TRBV18
CASSIGSPAYEQYF
TGTGCCAGCTCTATCGGGAGTCCTGCCTACGAGCAGTACTTC
>-|TRBJ2-7|-|TRBV12-3/TRBV12-4
CASSTYYEQYF
TGTGCCAGCAGTACCTACTACGAGCAGTACTTC
>TRBD2|TRBJ2-3|-|TRBV5-4
CASSLRLAGSTDTQYF
TGTGCCAGCAGCTTGCGACTAGCGGGGAGCACAGATACGCAGTATTTT
>-|TRBJ2-7|-|TRBV7-2
CASSALLPGVGEQYF
TGTGCCAGCAGCGCTTTGTTGCCGGGAGTGGGGGAGCAGTACTTC
>-|TRBJ1-4|-|TRBV2
CASSEAGGRSEKLFF
TGTGCCAGCAGTGAAGCGGGGGGGCGTAGCGAAAAACTGTTTTTT
>TRBD1|TRBJ2-2|-|TRBV11-2
CASSLLRTGATGELFF
TGTGCCAGCAGCTTATTGAGGACAGGGGCCACCGGGGAGCTGTTTTTT
>-|TRBJ1-6|-|TRBV29-1
CSVATQGLGSPLHF
TGCAGCGTTGCCACCCAGGGCTTAGGGTCACCCCTCCACTTT
>-|TRBJ2-5|once|TRBV6-5
CASSYSIGGQETQYF
TGTGCCAGCAGTTACTCGATCGGAGGCCAAGAGACCCAGTACTTC
>TRBD2|TRBJ2-1|-|TRBV7-9
CASSPHSGGYNEQFF
TGTGCCAGCAGTCCTCACTCGGGGGGATACAATGAGCAGTTCTTC
>TRBD2|TRBJ2-5|-|TRBV7-9
CASSLPSDTSEETQYF
TGTGCCAGCAGCTTACCCTCCGATACTAGCGAGGAGACCCAGTACTTC
>-|TRBJ1-2|-|TRBV2
CASSGLRTAFYGYTF
TGTGCCAGCAGTGGCTTAAGGACAGCCTTCTATGGCTACACCTTC
>TRBD1|TRBJ1-1|once|TRBV3-1/TRBV3-2
CASSHAGGGSEAFF
TGTGCCAGCAGCCACGCAGGGGGCGGATCTGAAGCTTTCTTT
>-|TRBJ1-5|-|TRBV19
CASSIGGGGDIGQPQHF
TGTGCCAGTAGTATAGGGGGGGGAGGCGATATCGGCCAGCCCCAGCATTTT
>TRBD1|TRBJ1-4|-|TRBV4-1
CASSHPALDRGEKLFF
TGCGCCAGCAGCCATCCGGCGCTGGACAGGGGTGAAAAACTGTTTTTT
>-|TRBJ2-7|few|TRBV11-2
CASSLSPVFEQYF
TGTGCCAGCAGCTTAAGTCCGGTGTTCGAGCAGTACTTC
>TRBD1|TRBJ1-1|-|TRBV18
CASSPGQGRTEAFF
TGTGCCAGCTCACCGGGACAGGGTAGGACTGAAGCTTTCTTT
>TRBD1|TRBJ2-3|-|TRBV5-5
CASSITGTGGTDTQYF
TGTGCCAGCAGTATCACCGGGACAGGGGGAACAGATACGCAGTATTTT
>TRBD1|TRBJ2-2|-|TRBV5-1
CASSGGTGHAGELFF
TGCGCCAGCAGCGGAGGGACAGGGCACGCCGGGGAGCTGTTTTTT
>-|TRBJ1-1|few|TRBV13
CASSPTWRNTEAFF
TGTGCCAGCAGCCCCACGTGGAGAAACACTGAAGCTTTCTTT
>-|TRBJ2-3|-|TRBV28
CASTSDSGSADTQYF
TGTGCCAGCACCTCGGACTCGGGGAGCGCAGATACGCAGTATTTT
>-|TRBJ2-1|-|TRBV16
CASSFQGSEQFF
TGTGCCAGCAGCTTCCAGGGTAGCGAGCAGTTCTTC
>-|TRBJ2-5|-|TRBV5-4
CASSSEAFGETQYF
TGTGCCAGCAGCTCTGAGGCCTTTGGGGAGACCCAGTACTTC